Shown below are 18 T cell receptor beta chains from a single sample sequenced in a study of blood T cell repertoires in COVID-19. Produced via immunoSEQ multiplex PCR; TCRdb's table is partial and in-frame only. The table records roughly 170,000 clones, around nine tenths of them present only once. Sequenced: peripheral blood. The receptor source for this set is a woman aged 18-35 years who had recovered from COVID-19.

The CDR3 nucleotides read TGTGCCAGCAGCCTGAAGGGGGAATCAACGGGCTACACCTTC. Amino acid sequence: CASSLKGESTGYTF. This sequence joins TRBV7-2 and TRBJ1-2, with D perhaps matching TRBD1 (6 bases). There are 14 residues in the CDR3. Trimming stripped 5 bases from V and 8 bases from J, with 18 bases between. Germline CDR1 and CDR2: SGHTA and FQGNSA.

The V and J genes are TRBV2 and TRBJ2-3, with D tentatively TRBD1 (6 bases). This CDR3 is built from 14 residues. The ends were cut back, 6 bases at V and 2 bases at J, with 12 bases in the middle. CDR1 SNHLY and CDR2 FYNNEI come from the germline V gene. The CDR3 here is CASSPGQNTDTQYF. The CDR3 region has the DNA TGTGCCAGCAGCCCTGGACAGAACACAGATACGCAGTATTTT.

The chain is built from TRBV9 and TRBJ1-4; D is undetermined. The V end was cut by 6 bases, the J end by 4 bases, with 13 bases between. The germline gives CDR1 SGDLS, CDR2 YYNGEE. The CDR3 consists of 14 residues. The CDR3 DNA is TGTGCCAGCACCCGAGGGCCCCTTAATGAAAAACTGTTTTTT. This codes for CASTRGPLNEKLFF.

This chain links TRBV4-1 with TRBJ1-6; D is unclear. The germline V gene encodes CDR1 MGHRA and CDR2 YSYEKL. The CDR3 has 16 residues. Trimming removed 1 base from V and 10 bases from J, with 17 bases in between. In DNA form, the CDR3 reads TGCGCCAGCAGCCAAGGGTCTTCACGACAAGGATCACCCCTCCACTTT. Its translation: CASSQGSSRQGSPLHF.

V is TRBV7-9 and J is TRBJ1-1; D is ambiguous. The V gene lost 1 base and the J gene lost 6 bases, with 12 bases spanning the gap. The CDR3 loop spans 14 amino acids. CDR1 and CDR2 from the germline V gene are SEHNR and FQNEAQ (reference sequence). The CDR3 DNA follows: TGTGCCAGCAGCTTAGGGCGAGGAGACCCTGAAGCTTTCTTT. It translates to CASSLGRGDPEAFF.

The DNA of the CDR3 is TGCGCCAGCAGCACCGGGACTAGCGGGGGCCTACAAGAGACCCAGTACTTC. Translated, it gives CASSTGTSGGLQETQYF. This rearrangement joins TRBV5-1 to TRBJ2-5, with 14 bases lining up with TRBD2. CDR1 is SGHRS, CDR2 YFSETQ, per germline. Unmatched junction bases numbered 7, after V lost 4 bases and J lost 2 bases. CDR3 length equals 17 residues.

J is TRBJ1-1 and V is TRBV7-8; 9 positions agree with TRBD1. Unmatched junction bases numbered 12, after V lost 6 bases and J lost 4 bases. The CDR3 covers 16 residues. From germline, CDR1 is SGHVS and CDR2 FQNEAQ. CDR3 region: CASRLNRDRARTEAFF. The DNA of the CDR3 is TGTGCCAGCAGACTTAACCGGGACAGGGCCCGCACTGAAGCTTTCTTT.

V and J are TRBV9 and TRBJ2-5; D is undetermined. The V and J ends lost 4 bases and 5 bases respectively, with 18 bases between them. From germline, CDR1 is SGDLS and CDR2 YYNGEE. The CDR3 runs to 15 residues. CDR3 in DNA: TGTGCCAGCAGCAACGACTCCTCGGCACGGGAGACCCAGTACTTC. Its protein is CASSNDSSARETQYF.

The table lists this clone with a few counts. Written as DNA, the CDR3 is TGTGCCAGCAGTTACATCTGGGGCATGAACACTGAAGCTTTCTTT. Residues: CASSYIWGMNTEAFF. The chain joins TRBV6-5 to TRBJ1-1; perhaps TRBD1 as D (5 bases). The CDR3 is made up of 15 amino acids. From germline, CDR1 is MNHEY and CDR2 SVGAGI. V lost 2 bases, J lost 0 bases, and 10 bases lay in between.

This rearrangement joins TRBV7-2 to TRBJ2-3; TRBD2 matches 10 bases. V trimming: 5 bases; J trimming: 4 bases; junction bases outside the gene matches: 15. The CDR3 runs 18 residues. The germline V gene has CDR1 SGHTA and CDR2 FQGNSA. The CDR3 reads CASSRRPPSGTSADTQYF. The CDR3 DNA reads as TGTGCCAGCAGCCGCCGCCCCCCTAGCGGGACTAGCGCAGATACGCAGTATTTT.

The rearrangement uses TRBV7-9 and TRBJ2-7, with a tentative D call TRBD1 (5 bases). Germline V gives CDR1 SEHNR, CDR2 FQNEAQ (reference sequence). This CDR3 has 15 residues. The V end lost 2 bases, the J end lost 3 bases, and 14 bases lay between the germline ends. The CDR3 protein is CASSLLGLGVYEQYF. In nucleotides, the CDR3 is TGTGCCAGCAGCTTATTAGGGTTAGGGGTCTACGAGCAGTACTTC.

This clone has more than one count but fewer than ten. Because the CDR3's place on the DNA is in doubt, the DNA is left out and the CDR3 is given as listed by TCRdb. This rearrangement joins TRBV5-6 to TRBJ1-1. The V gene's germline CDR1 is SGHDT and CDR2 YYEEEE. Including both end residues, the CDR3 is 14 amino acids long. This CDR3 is CASSFWRRSSSAFF.

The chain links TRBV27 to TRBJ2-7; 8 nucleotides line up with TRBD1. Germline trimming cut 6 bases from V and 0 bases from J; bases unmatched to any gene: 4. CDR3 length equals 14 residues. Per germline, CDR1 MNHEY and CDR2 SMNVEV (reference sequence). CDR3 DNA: TGTGCCAGCAGCAGGACAGGGAGCTCCTACGAGCAGTACTTC. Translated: CASSRTGSSYEQYF.

This CDR3 is CASSIGGGETGELFF. The CDR3 DNA follows: TGTGCCAGTAGTATAGGGGGCGGGGAAACCGGGGAGCTGTTTTTT. The chain recombines TRBV19 with TRBJ2-2, with a possible D match to TRBD2 (6 bases). Trimming took 1 base from V and 5 from J, leaving 11 bases between them. This CDR3 has 15 residues. From germline, CDR1 is LNHDA and CDR2 SQIVND (reference sequence).

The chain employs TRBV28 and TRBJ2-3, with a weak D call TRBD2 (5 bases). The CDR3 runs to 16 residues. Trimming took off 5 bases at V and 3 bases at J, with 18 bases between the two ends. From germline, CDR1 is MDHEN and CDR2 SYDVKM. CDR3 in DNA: TGTGCCAGCAGTCCCGGTTTCACCCGGGGTACAGATACGCAGTATTTT. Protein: CASSPGFTRGTDTQYF.

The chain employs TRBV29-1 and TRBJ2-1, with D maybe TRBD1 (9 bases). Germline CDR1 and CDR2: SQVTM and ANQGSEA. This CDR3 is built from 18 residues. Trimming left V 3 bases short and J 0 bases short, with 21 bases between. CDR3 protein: CSVDGTGWSGSSYNEQFF. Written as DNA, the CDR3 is TGCAGCGTTGATGGGACAGGGTGGAGCGGGAGCTCCTACAATGAGCAGTTCTTC.

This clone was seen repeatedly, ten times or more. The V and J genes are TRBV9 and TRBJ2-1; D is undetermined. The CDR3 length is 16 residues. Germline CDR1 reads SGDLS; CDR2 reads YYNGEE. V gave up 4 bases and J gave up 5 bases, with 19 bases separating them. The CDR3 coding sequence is TGTGCCAGCAGCCCCGAGACTGACCGTCCCCACAATGAGCAGTTCTTC. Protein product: CASSPETDRPHNEQFF.

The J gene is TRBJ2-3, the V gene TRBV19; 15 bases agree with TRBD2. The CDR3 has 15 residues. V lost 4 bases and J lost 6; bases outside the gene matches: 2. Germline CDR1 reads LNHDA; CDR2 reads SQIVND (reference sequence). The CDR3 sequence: CASSTGTSGRDTQYF. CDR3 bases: TGTGCCAGTAGTACCGGGACTAGCGGGAGGGATACGCAGTATTTT.